The T cell receptor beta chain under discussion was sequenced for a study of blood T cell repertoires in COVID-19. This clone has only one observation. Original analysis: Amplification with reference gene primers provided the estimates of nucleated cell counts. The protocol was immunoSEQ multiplex PCR, while the TCRdb copy is restricted to in-frame clones and leaves out a portion. D and trimming come from the DNA, and the V and J calls and clone size come from that table. The table lists some 150,000 clones, around nine tenths of them singletons. The clonotype comes from a human donor in a cohort sampled during active COVID-19. The sequencing input was peripheral blood.

The CDR3 reads CASSQVLGTSWVQETQYF. CDR3 sequence (DNA): TGCGCCAGCAGCCAAGTATTGGGGACTAGCTGGGTCCAAGAGACCCAGTACTTC. The chain has TRBV4-3 and TRBJ2-5, with 9 bases aligning to TRBD2. CDR3 size: 18 residues. V gave up 1 base and J gave up 1 base; unmatched junction bases: 10. Germline loops: CDR1 LGHNA, CDR2 YSLEER.